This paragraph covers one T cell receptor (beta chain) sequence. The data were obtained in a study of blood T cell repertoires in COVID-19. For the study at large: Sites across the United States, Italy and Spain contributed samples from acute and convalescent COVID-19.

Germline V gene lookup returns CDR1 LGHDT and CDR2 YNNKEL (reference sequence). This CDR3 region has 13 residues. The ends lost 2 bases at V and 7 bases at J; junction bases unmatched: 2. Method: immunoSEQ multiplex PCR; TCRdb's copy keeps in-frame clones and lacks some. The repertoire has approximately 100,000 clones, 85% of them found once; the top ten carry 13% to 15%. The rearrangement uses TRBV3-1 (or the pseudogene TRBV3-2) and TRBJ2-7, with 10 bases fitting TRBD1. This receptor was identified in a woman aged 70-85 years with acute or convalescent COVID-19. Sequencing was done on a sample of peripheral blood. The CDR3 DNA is TGTGCCAGCAGCCAAACGGACAGGGGGGAGCAGTACGTC. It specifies CASSQTDRGEQYV.